A single sample gave rise to the 24 T cell receptor beta chains below, sequenced in a study of naive and memory T cell subsets. Study-wide findings and caveats: Especially in CD8 cells, naive repertoires contained a few larger clonotypes, possibly CD45RA-re-expressing memory cells.

No antigen is known for these receptors. An equimolar mix of two oligonucleotides served as the beta constant-region primer for TRBC1 and TRBC2. Four rounds of PCR amplified the ligated cDNA using nested alpha and beta constant-region primers plus SP2. Each CDR3 protein is one row after TCRdb ran MiXCR on the UMI-ligation and nested PCR reads. The sample records about 160,000 distinct CDR3 sequences, 22% being singletons. Sample: naive CD4+ T cells from blood. These receptors all stem from a human donor in good health.

This clonotype was seen a few times. The V and J genes are TRBV5-5 and TRBJ2-1, with 9 bases matching TRBD2. The CDR3 consists of 15 residues. Germline V gives CDR1 SGHKS, CDR2 YYEKEE (reference sequence). Losses at the gene ends were 5 bases for V and 4 bases for J; bases not matched to a gene: 7. The CDR3 region is CASSRRLAEYNEQFF. CDR3 DNA sequence: TGTGCCAGCAGTCGCCGACTAGCGGAATACAATGAGCAGTTCTTC.

This clonotype showed up just a few times. The chain couples TRBV5-1 to TRBJ1-3, with D possibly matching TRBD1 (5 bases). The CDR3 sequence is 16 residues long. Germline V gene sequence: CDR1 SGHRS, CDR2 YFSETQ. With 3 bases removed from V and 1 base from J, the gap between germline ends came to 14 bases. The CDR3 DNA sequence: TGCGCCAGCAGCTCCCTCGGGGCTGCTTCTGGAAACACCATATATTTT. Translation: CASSSLGAASGNTIYF.

This chain links TRBV20-1 with TRBJ2-1; 7 bases match TRBD2. V was pared by 0 bases and J by 5 bases, with 7 bases of the junction left unmatched. The CDR3 is 15 amino acids. Germline loops: CDR1 DFQATT, CDR2 SNEGSKA (reference sequence). The CDR3 nucleotides are TGCAGTGCTAGAGATAATCCGAGCGGGAACAATGAGCAGTTCTTC. This gives the protein CSARDNPSGNNEQFF.

The gene calls are TRBV28 and TRBJ2-5; weak D call: TRBD1 (6 bases). Germline V gene data show CDR1 as MDHEN and CDR2 as SYDVKM. With 2 bases removed from V and 6 bases from J, the gap between germline ends came to 10 bases. The CDR3 covers 13 residues. The CDR3 protein is CASSLLRGQTQYF. The CDR3 nucleotides read TGTGCCAGCAGTTTACTCAGGGGTCAGACCCAGTACTTC.

There are many counts of this clonotype. The chain joins TRBV20-1 to TRBJ1-1, with 7 bases identical to TRBD1. This CDR3 is 17 amino acids long. Trimming removed 6 bases from V and 0 bases from J; junction bases left unmatched: 16. From germline, CDR1 is DFQATT and CDR2 SNEGSKA (reference sequence). The CDR3 is CSAPYGIWGQLNTEAFF. CDR3 coding DNA: TGCAGTGCCCCTTACGGTATCTGGGGACAGTTGAACACTGAAGCTTTCTTT.

This clonotype was observed a handful of times. The rearrangement uses TRBV4-1 and TRBJ2-1; D is unclear. Trimming left V 3 bases short and J 2 bases short, with 20 bases between. The CDR3 is 18 amino acids. CDR1 and CDR2 from the germline V gene are MGHRA and YSYEKL. The CDR3 nucleotides are TGCGCCAGCAGCCACCCCTCCTGGCCAGAGAGACCCTACAATGAGCAGTTCTTC. Protein: CASSHPSWPERPYNEQFF.

The V gene is TRBV20-1, the J gene TRBJ2-7; 11 nucleotides match TRBD2. CDR3 length: 15 amino acids. The germline gives CDR1 DFQATT, CDR2 SNEGSKA (reference sequence). J was trimmed by 2 bases and V by 2 bases; bases with no gene match: 5. The CDR3 DNA sequence: TGCAGTGCTAGATCCGGGACTAGCGGTCCCTACGAGCAGTACTTC. Translated, it gives CSARSGTSGPYEQYF.

This clonotype was detected many times. The CDR3 is CASSSRRGQAAKNIQYF. The DNA of the CDR3 is TGTGCCAGTAGTTCAAGGAGGGGGCAGGCGGCCAAAAACATTCAGTACTTC. The V and J genes are TRBV19 and TRBJ2-4; possible D gene TRBD1, 7 bases. The germline V gene encodes CDR1 LNHDA and CDR2 SQIVND (reference sequence). V gave up 5 bases and J gave up 1 base, with 18 bases separating them. The CDR3 spans 17 residues.

This clonotype was counted only a few times. The genes are TRBV6-5 and TRBJ1-2, with D possibly TRBD1 on 6 matching bases. From germline, CDR1 is MNHEY and CDR2 SVGAGI. Deletions cut 6 bases from V and 5 bases from J, with 19 bases between. The CDR3 has 15 residues. Written as DNA, the CDR3 is TGTGCCAGCAGGCGTGGAAACAGGGATGTGTATGGCTACACCTTC. It specifies CASRRGNRDVYGYTF.

V usage is TRBV5-1 and J usage is TRBJ2-2; TRBD1 matches at 10 bases. Trimming cost V 5 bases and J 3 bases; bases outside gene matches: 13. This CDR3 is 18 amino acids long. Germline V gene sequence: CDR1 SGHRS, CDR2 YFSETQ. The CDR3, as DNA: TGCGCCAGCAGTCCGCTTATCGTCGGGACAGGGGACACCGGGGAGCTGTTTTTT. Translated: CASSPLIVGTGDTGELFF.

CDR3 amino acids: CSVARNRDNEQFF. The CDR3 DNA reads TGCAGCGTTGCCCGAAATCGGGACAATGAGCAGTTCTTC. The chain links TRBV29-1 to TRBJ2-1; unclear D gene. Per the germline V gene, CDR1 is SQVTM and CDR2 is ANQGSEA. Trimming left V 4 bases short and J 5 bases short, with 12 bases between. This CDR3 spans 13 amino acids.

This clonotype was found a few times. The junction shows a germline mismatch at one end, possibly a read error. V gene TRBV29-1 combines with J gene TRBJ1-1; maybe TRBD1 (5 bases). Germline V gene lookup returns CDR1 SQVTM and CDR2 ANQGSEA. This CDR3 is 8 amino acids long. The CDR3 nucleotides are TGCAGCGTTCCCGGGACTACATTT. This gives the protein CSVPGTTF.

The gene calls are TRBV3-1 and TRBJ2-1; TRBD2 aligns across 7 bases. The germline V gene has CDR1 LGHDT and CDR2 YNNKEL (reference sequence). After removal of 0 bases from V and 15 bases from J, the junction contained 5 bases not matched to a gene. The CDR3 consists of 12 residues. The DNA of the CDR3 is TGTGCCAGCAGCCAAGATTTGACTAGCCGGTTCTTC. Translation: CASSQDLTSRFF.

This chain uses TRBV5-1 with TRBJ2-1, with 9 bases lining up with TRBD2. Germline V gives CDR1 SGHRS, CDR2 YFSETQ. Germline trimming cut 4 bases from V and 0 bases from J; bases unmatched to any gene: 8. The CDR3 consists of 17 residues. The CDR3 here is CASSIASSGVSYNEQFF. For the CDR3, the DNA is TGCGCCAGCAGCATTGCATCTAGCGGGGTCTCCTACAATGAGCAGTTCTTC.

The rearrangement joins TRBV28 to TRBJ2-2; 7 bases match TRBD2. The junction had 13 bases not matched to a gene; V was cut back by 9 bases and J by 6 bases. The CDR3 covers 15 residues. Germline CDR1 and CDR2: MDHEN and SYDVKM. The CDR3 DNA follows: TGTGCCAGTCACTCCGAGCTCGGGAGGCCCGGGGAGCTGTTTTTT. Encoded protein: CASHSELGRPGELFF.

V usage is TRBV6-5 and J usage is TRBJ1-4, with unresolved D. CDR1 is MNHEY, CDR2 SVGAGI, per germline. Trimming removed 4 bases at V and 0 bases at J, with 12 bases between. The CDR3 loop spans 16 amino acids. This CDR3 reads CASSLTPFATNEKLFF. The CDR3 region has the DNA TGTGCCAGCAGTTTAACACCTTTTGCAACTAATGAAAAACTGTTTTTT.

The chain is built from TRBV7-2 and TRBJ1-1, with D tentatively TRBD1 (6 bases). The CDR3 extends over 14 amino acids. The V end lost 1 base, the J end lost 2 bases, and 8 bases lay between the germline ends. Germline CDR1 SGHTA, CDR2 FQGNSA. Here the CDR3 DNA reads TGTGCCAGCAGCTTAGGACAGGTTAACACTGAAGCTTTCTTT. Amino acids: CASSLGQVNTEAFF.

The rearrangement links TRBV20-1 to TRBJ2-3; TRBD2 matches at 7 bases. Germline loops: CDR1 DFQATT, CDR2 SNEGSKA (reference sequence). CDR3 length: 15 amino acids. V lost 3 bases, J lost 1 base, and 7 bases stayed unmatched. CDR3: CSARWEGRGTDTQYF. In DNA form, the CDR3 reads TGCAGTGCTAGGTGGGAGGGAAGGGGCACAGATACGCAGTATTTT.

This clonotype appeared a few times. CDR3 loop: CASSPRLRGGVKNIQYF. As DNA, the CDR3 is TGTGCCAGCAGCCCCCGACTTCGCGGGGGGGTGAAAAACATTCAGTACTTC. The V and J genes are TRBV11-2 and TRBJ2-4, with 9 bases that match TRBD2. The V gene's germline CDR1 is SGHAT and CDR2 FQNNGV. Trimming took 5 bases from V and 4 from J; bases not matched to a gene: 12. There are 17 residues in the CDR3.

The rearrangement links TRBV7-2 to TRBJ1-5, with TRBD1 as a possible D gene (5 bases). V lost 5 bases and J 4 bases, leaving 9 bases between the germline ends. Germline CDR1 is SGHTA and CDR2 is FQGNSA. This CDR3 region has 13 residues. The CDR3 protein is CASSRQFNQPQHF. The CDR3, as DNA: TGTGCCAGCAGCCGACAGTTTAATCAGCCCCAGCATTTT.

The chain's CDR3 is CSATGGPEAFF. CDR3 bases: TGCAGTGCTACAGGGGGCCCTGAAGCTTTCTTT. The V call is TRBV20-1, the J call TRBJ1-1; TRBD1 agrees at 8 bases. Germline CDR1 DFQATT, CDR2 SNEGSKA (reference sequence). This CDR3 is 11 amino acids long. V trimming: 4 bases; J trimming: 6 bases; junction bases outside the gene matches: 1.

There are many counts of this clonotype. The chain couples TRBV7-2 to TRBJ2-1, with D possibly TRBD2 on 6 matching bases. CDR1 and CDR2 from the germline V gene are SGHTA and FQGNSA. The CDR3 has 15 residues. Trimming pared 3 bases from V and 6 bases from J, leaving 15 bases between. The CDR3 loop is CASSLWREFGNEQFF. The CDR3 DNA follows: TGTGCCAGCAGCTTGTGGCGGGAATTTGGCAATGAGCAGTTCTTC.

This clonotype showed up just a few times. The CDR3 sequence is CASSKGGGQGRTSGYEQYF. The DNA of the CDR3 is TGTGCCAGCAGCAAAGGGGGAGGGCAGGGCCGGACTAGCGGCTACGAGCAGTACTTC. The V call is TRBV21-1, the J call TRBJ2-7; TRBD2 is taken as the D call from the table, unchecked against the DNA. TRBV21-1 is flagged as a pseudogene. CDR3 size: 19 residues.

This clonotype has ten or more counts. The chain links TRBV20-1 to TRBJ2-3, with 7 bases lining up with TRBD2. Germline V lookup: CDR1 DFQATT, CDR2 SNEGSKA (reference sequence). With 5 bases clipped from V and 1 base from J, the junction kept 9 bases outside the gene matches. The CDR3 contains 15 residues. CDR3 bases: TGCAGTGCTCCAGGAACGGGAGGCGGCACAGATACGCAGTATTTT. Amino acids: CSAPGTGGGTDTQYF.